This TCR beta chain was sequenced for a study of blood T cell repertoires in COVID-19. In the study overall: Sources were T cells, B-cell-depleted T cells, or PBMCs; the material itself was cDNA or gDNA.

CDR1 is MNHEY, CDR2 SMNVEV, per germline (reference sequence). This CDR3 is built from 14 residues. V lost 8 bases and J 0 bases, leaving 8 bases between the germline ends. This table comes from immunoSEQ multiplex PCR, and its TCRdb copy is limited to in-frame clones, with some not included. Among under 450,000 clones listed, around 89% were seen once. This sequence joins TRBV27 and TRBJ1-6; D possibly corresponds to TRBD1 (5 bases). The source of this sequence is a woman aged 40-49 years with COVID-19, enrolled during active disease. Sequencing was performed on peripheral blood. CDR3 sequence reads: CASAGGSYNSPLHF. In DNA, the CDR3 is TGTGCCAGCGCGGGGGGCTCCTATAATTCACCCCTCCACTTT.